This T cell receptor beta chain is drawn from a study of T cell repertoires in cytomegalovirus infection. Per germline, CDR1 MNHEY and CDR2 SVGEGT. The V gene lost 2 bases and the J gene lost 3 bases, with 8 bases spanning the gap. The CDR3 runs to 13 residues. TCRdb re-derived calls from the reads in MiXCR, one entry per CDR3 protein. The sample contains roughly 230,000 distinct CDR3 sequences, over 15% of which appear only once. The sample comprised CD8+ T cells from PBMCs. V is TRBV6-2 or TRBV6-3 and J is TRBJ2-7; D is unresolved. This receptor was obtained from a human donor in good health (CMV status not recorded). Some clones in this sample may be carry-over from other donors' samples. CDR3 sequence: CASSYRPSYEQYF. The CDR3 DNA follows: TGTGCCAGCAGTTACAGGCCGAGCTACGAGCAGTACTTC.